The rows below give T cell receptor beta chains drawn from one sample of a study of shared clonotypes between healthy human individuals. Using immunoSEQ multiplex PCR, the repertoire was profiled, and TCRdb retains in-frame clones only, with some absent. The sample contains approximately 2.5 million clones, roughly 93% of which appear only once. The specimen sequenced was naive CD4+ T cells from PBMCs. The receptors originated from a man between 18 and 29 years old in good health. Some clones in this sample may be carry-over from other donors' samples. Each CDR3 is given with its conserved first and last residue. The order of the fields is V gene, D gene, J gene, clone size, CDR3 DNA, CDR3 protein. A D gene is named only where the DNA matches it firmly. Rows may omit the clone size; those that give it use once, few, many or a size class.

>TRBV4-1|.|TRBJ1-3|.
TGCGCCAGCAGCCAAGCGGCAGCAGTCGGAAACACCATATATTTT
CASSQAAAVGNTIYF
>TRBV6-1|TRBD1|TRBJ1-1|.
TGTGCCAGCAGGACAGGGTTGAACACTGAAGCTTTCTTT
CASRTGLNTEAFF
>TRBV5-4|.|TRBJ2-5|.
TGTGCCAGCAGCTTATTCCACCGGGAGACCCAGTACTTC
CASSLFHRETQYF
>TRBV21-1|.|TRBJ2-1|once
TGTGCCAGCAGCAAAGGGGGGTCCGGTGAGCAGTTCTTC
CASSKGGSGEQFF
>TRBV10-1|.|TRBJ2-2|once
TGCGCCAGCACCCATCGCGAGAACACCGGGGAGCTGTTTTTT
CASTHRENTGELFF
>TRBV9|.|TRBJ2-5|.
TGTGCCAGCAGCGTAGATGGGGAGACCCAGTACTTC
CASSVDGETQYF
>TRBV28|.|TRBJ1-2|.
TGTGCCAGCAGTTTGCTTGGGGGCTATGGCTACACCTTC
CASSLLGGYGYTF
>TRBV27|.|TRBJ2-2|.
TGTGCCAGCAGTTCCCGCGGGACGAAAACCGGGGAGCTGTTTTTT
CASSSRGTKTGELFF
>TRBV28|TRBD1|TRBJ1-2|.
TGTGCCAGCAGTTACAGGGGAAGTAGTTATGGCTACACCTTC
CASSYRGSSYGYTF
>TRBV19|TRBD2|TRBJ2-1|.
TGTGCCAGTAGTATGCGGGAGGTGGCCTACAATGAGCAGTTCTTC
CASSMREVAYNEQFF
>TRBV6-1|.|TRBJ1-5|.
TGTGCCAGCAGTCCCGAAGGAGGTCAGCCCCAGCATTTT
CASSPEGGQPQHF
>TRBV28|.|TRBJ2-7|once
TGTGCCAGCAGCACCGCTGGTAGGGAGCAGTACTTC
CASSTAGREQYF
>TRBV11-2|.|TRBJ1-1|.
TGTGCCAGCAGCTTAGTTCAATGGAGTGGGGTCTCCCAGGAAGCTTTCTTT
CASSLVQWSGVSQEAFF
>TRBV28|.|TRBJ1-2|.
TGTGCCAGCAGGTCCGGAGGACAGATACCCTATGGCTACACCTTC
CASRSGGQIPYGYTF
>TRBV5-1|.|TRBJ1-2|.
TGCGCCAGCAGCTTGCAATGGGGGTTTCCTAACTATGGCTACACCTTC
CASSLQWGFPNYGYTF
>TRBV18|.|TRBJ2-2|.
TGTGCCAGCTCACCTTACACCGGGGAGCTGTTTTTT
CASSPYTGELFF
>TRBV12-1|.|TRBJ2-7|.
TGTGCCAGCAGCTGGACAAACGGGACTAGCGCTTCCTACGAGCAGTACTTC
CASSWTNGTSASYEQYF
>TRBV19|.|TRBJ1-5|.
TGTGCCAGTAGTAAAGGGACTTCCCCGAGCAATCAGCCCCAGCATTTT
CASSKGTSPSNQPQHF
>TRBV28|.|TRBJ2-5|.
TGTGCCAGCAGTACCAACAGGGCCGGGGAGACCCAGTACTTC
CASSTNRAGETQYF
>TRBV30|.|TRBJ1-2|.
TGTGCCTGGAGTCCTGCTGGGGTTCTCCGCTATGGCTACACCTTC
CAWSPAGVLRYGYTF
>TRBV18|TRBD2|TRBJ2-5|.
TGTGCCAGCTCACCCGGACTAGCGGGATCGGTAGGGTCTCAGTACTTC
CASSPGLAGSVGSQYF
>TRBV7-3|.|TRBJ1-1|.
TGTGCCAGCAGCCCGAACGGCCGCAGCCACACTGAAGCTTTCTTT
CASSPNGRSHTEAFF